Presented here are 28 T cell receptor beta chains from one specimen sequenced in a study of blood T cell repertoires in COVID-19 (dated by TCRdb to about 2020). The library was generated by the immunoSEQ multiplex PCR assay. TCRdb's version of the immuneACCESS table is confined to in-frame rearrangements and falls short of the full clone set. An unresolved V gene accounts for under half of the shortfall where checked; the remainder is of unknown origin. In all, the sample holds approximately 200,000 clones, and about 84% of those were seen once. The ten largest clonotypes hold approximately 1.8% of the sample. The specimen sequenced was PBMCs or T cells enriched from blood (not recorded which). The receptors originated from a man aged 60-69 years who had recovered from COVID-19.

The chain recombines TRBV7-8 with TRBJ2-7; TRBD2 aligns across 7 bases. V was pared by 5 bases and J by 7 bases, with 2 bases of the junction left unmatched. This CDR3 spans 11 amino acids. Germline V lookup: CDR1 SGHVS, CDR2 FQNEAQ. CDR3 sequence: CASSREGEQYF. In DNA form, the CDR3 reads TGTGCCAGCAGCAGGGAGGGGGAGCAGTACTTC.

CDR3 in DNA: TGTGCCAGCAGCCAACAGGGACAGGGGGTTTGGAATGAGCAGTTCTTC. Protein: CASSQQGQGVWNEQFF. V and J are TRBV14 and TRBJ2-1, with 11 positions matching TRBD1. V lost 2 bases and J lost 7; bases outside the gene matches: 7. The CDR3 is made up of 16 amino acids. Germline V gene data show CDR1 as SGHDN and CDR2 as FVKESK.

Here the CDR3 DNA reads TGTGCCAGCAGTTCAATGACAGGGATTAACACTGAAGCTTTCTTT. This gives the protein CASSSMTGINTEAFF. The chain combines TRBV28 with TRBJ1-1; TRBD1 matches at 7 bases. The V segment lost 4 bases and the J segment 2 bases; nucleotides outside the gene matches: 7. CDR1 MDHEN and CDR2 SYDVKM come from the germline V gene. CDR3 length: 15 residues.

This clone came up a few times. The chain links TRBV7-9 to TRBJ2-1, with 13 bases lining up with TRBD2. The germline gives CDR1 SEHNR, CDR2 FQNEAQ (reference sequence). The CDR3 sequence is 15 residues long. The ends lost 5 bases at V and 9 bases at J; junction bases unmatched: 7. The CDR3 nucleotides read TGTGCCAGCAGCAAACTAGCGGGGGGGCTCGTTGAGCAGTTCTTC. Translated, it gives CASSKLAGGLVEQFF.

The count of this clone is one. CDR3 in DNA: TGTGCCAGCAGCCTTGCTATTCGGTATGGCTACACCTTC. Residues: CASSLAIRYGYTF. This chain uses TRBV16 with TRBJ1-2; D gene uncertain. The CDR3 runs to 13 residues. In germline, CDR1 is KGHSY, CDR2 FQNENV. V dropped 4 bases and J dropped 5 bases, with 11 bases sitting between them.

V is TRBV2 and J is TRBJ2-1, with a tentative D call TRBD2 (7 bases). The CDR3 length is 13 residues. Germline CDR1 SNHLY, CDR2 FYNNEI. Trimming left V 6 bases short and J 9 bases short, with 15 bases between. CDR3: CASRTGGWSEQFF. The CDR3 DNA sequence: TGTGCCAGCAGAACGGGGGGCTGGAGTGAGCAGTTCTTC.

The chain is built from TRBV7-2 and TRBJ1-2, with 7 bases identical to TRBD1. Trimming at V came to 2 bases and at J to 6 bases, leaving 9 bases not matched to a gene. Germline V CDR1 and CDR2: SGHTA, FQGNSA. The CDR3 contains 15 residues. CDR3 loop: CASSLFLLGTDGYTF. The CDR3 DNA sequence: TGTGCCAGCAGCTTATTTTTGCTCGGGACAGATGGCTACACCTTC.

The chain recombines TRBV3-1 (or the pseudogene TRBV3-2) with TRBJ2-7; D is uncertain. The V gene lost 0 bases and the J gene lost 0 bases, with 6 bases spanning the gap. The CDR3 is 14 amino acids. The V gene's germline CDR1 is LGHDT and CDR2 YNNKEL (reference sequence). For the CDR3, the DNA is TGTGCCAGCAGCCAAGAGTTCTCCTCCTACGAGCAGTACTTC. It specifies CASSQEFSSYEQYF.

In nucleotides, the CDR3 is TGTGCCAGCTCATCGGACAGACTTAACTATGGCTACACCTTC. This gives the protein CASSSDRLNYGYTF. The gene calls are TRBV18 and TRBJ1-2; perhaps TRBD1 as D (6 bases). The germline V gene has CDR1 KGHSH and CDR2 LQKENI. The CDR3 runs to 14 residues. Trimming pared 5 bases from V and 1 base from J, leaving 11 bases between. The whole variable domain, remainder taken from reference TRBV18 and TRBJ1-2, is NAGVMQNPRHLVRRRGQEARLRCSPMKGHSHVYWYRQLPEEGLKFMVYLQKENIIDESGMPKERFSAEFPKEGPSILRIQQVVRGDSAAYFCASSSDRLNYGYTFGSGTRLTVV.

This clone was seen a handful of times. The chain is built from TRBV7-6 and TRBJ2-7; D possibly corresponds to TRBD2 (5 bases). This CDR3 is 14 amino acids long. V shed 4 bases and J shed 4 bases, with 14 bases lying between them. Germline assignment: CDR1 SGHVS and CDR2 FNYEAQ. The CDR3 is CASSSTPGDYEQYF. In DNA form, the CDR3 reads TGTGCCAGCAGCTCCACCCCCGGGGATTACGAGCAGTACTTC.

The V call is TRBV2, the J call TRBJ1-6; possibly TRBD1 for D (6 bases). This CDR3 region has 15 residues. Germline V gene lookup returns CDR1 SNHLY and CDR2 FYNNEI. Between the trimmed V and J ends, which lost 11 bases and 6 bases, there was a span of 20 bases. CDR3 coding DNA: TGTGCCGGGAAGACAGGCCCCGAAATTAATTCACCCCTCCACTTT. Translation: CAGKTGPEINSPLHF.

This sequence joins TRBV3-1 (or the pseudogene TRBV3-2) and TRBJ2-3, with 8 bases aligning to TRBD2. Trimming removed 1 base from V and 10 bases from J; junction bases left unmatched: 13. This CDR3 region has 16 residues. The germline V gene has CDR1 LGHDT and CDR2 YNNKEL (reference sequence). This chain's CDR3 is CASSQVGSSGASPQYF. The CDR3 bases are TGTGCCAGCAGCCAAGTGGGGAGTAGCGGGGCGTCACCGCAGTATTTT.

A single count supports this clone. The chain couples TRBV7-9 to TRBJ2-1; D might be TRBD2 (5 bases). The CDR3 has 14 amino acids. The germline V gene encodes CDR1 SEHNR and CDR2 FQNEAQ (reference sequence). Trimming shortened V by 5 bases and J by 5 bases, and 13 bases separated the two germline ends. CDR3 nucleotides: TGTGCCAGCAGCAACAACCGGGGAAACAATGAGCAGTTCTTC. It yields the protein CASSNNRGNNEQFF.

The table lists this clone with many counts. The J gene is TRBJ1-6, the V gene TRBV5-6; no reliable D call. V gave up 0 bases and J gave up 6 bases, with 10 bases separating them. Germline V lookup: CDR1 SGHDT, CDR2 YYEEEE. This CDR3 region has 15 residues. The DNA of the CDR3 is TGTGCCAGCAGCTTGGAACGGCGGGGTAATTCACCCCTCCACTTT. This codes for CASSLERRGNSPLHF.

This chain uses TRBV16 with TRBJ2-7, with a tentative D call TRBD1 (6 bases). The length of the CDR3 is 16 residues. Germline-derived CDR1 and CDR2 are KGHSY and FQNENV. Trimming took 1 base from V and 1 from J, leaving 14 bases between them. The CDR3, as DNA: TGTGCCAGCAGCCAATTCGCAGCAGGGGATTCCTACGAGCAGTACTTC. Its protein is CASSQFAAGDSYEQYF. The full variable domain, with the rest looked up from reference TRBV16 and TRBJ2-7, is GEEVAQTPKHLVRGEGQKAKLYCAPIKGHSYVFWYQQVLKNEFKFLISFQNENVFDETGMPKERFSAKCLPNSPCSLEIQATKLEDSAVYFCASSQFAAGDSYEQYFGPGTRLTVT.

The gene calls are TRBV7-9 and TRBJ2-7; 7 bases align to TRBD1. The CDR3 contains 14 residues. V shed 7 bases, J shed 3 bases, and the junction held 9 bases outside the gene matches. The germline gives CDR1 SEHNR, CDR2 FQNEAQ (reference sequence). Here the CDR3 reads CASTQRQGNYEQYF. DNA of the CDR3: TGTGCCAGCACCCAAAGACAGGGTAACTACGAGCAGTACTTC.

CDR3 nucleotide sequence: TGTGCCAGTAGTATTGGGCTAGCGGGGGGTATCGAGCAGTACTTC. It codes for CASSIGLAGGIEQYF. J is TRBJ2-7 and V is TRBV19, with TRBD2 matching over 11 bases. The CDR3 has 15 amino acids. V shed 3 bases and J 6 bases; nucleotides not matched to a gene: 7. The germline gives CDR1 LNHDA, CDR2 SQIVND (reference sequence).

The chain combines TRBV2 with TRBJ1-2, with D unclear. Germline V lookup: CDR1 SNHLY, CDR2 FYNNEI. The CDR3 has 13 amino acids. Trimming cost V 7 bases and J 5 bases, with 14 bases left between them. This chain's CDR3 is CASTLGREYGYTF. As DNA, the CDR3 is TGTGCCAGCACCCTAGGGAGGGAATATGGCTACACCTTC.

The rearrangement uses TRBV5-5 and TRBJ1-4, with D possibly TRBD1 on 6 matching bases. Per the germline V gene, CDR1 is SGHKS and CDR2 is YYEKEE (reference sequence). Trimming stripped 1 base from V and 0 bases from J, with 10 bases between. CDR3 length: 16 residues. This CDR3 reads CASSLSTGTTNEKLFF. As DNA, the CDR3 is TGTGCCAGCAGCTTGTCTACAGGGACAACTAATGAAAAACTGTTTTTT.

A few counts support this clone. The chain recombines TRBV19 with TRBJ1-5; D unresolved. Germline CDR1 LNHDA, CDR2 SQIVND (reference sequence). The CDR3 totals 15 residues. V was clipped by 1 base and J by 3 bases, with 10 bases between them. The CDR3 is CASSIGQVDNQPQHF. The CDR3 nucleotides read TGTGCCAGTAGTATAGGGCAGGTCGACAATCAGCCCCAGCATTTT.

V gene TRBV2 combines with J gene TRBJ1-1, with D maybe TRBD1 (6 bases). Germline V lookup: CDR1 SNHLY, CDR2 FYNNEI. This CDR3 spans 14 amino acids. Trimming stripped 5 bases from V and 4 bases from J, with 14 bases between. The CDR3 nucleotides are TGTGCCAGCAGTAGGGGACACCAGCCCACTGAAGCTTTCTTT. Translating it yields CASSRGHQPTEAFF. Variable domain in full (rest from reference TRBV2 and TRBJ1-1): EPEVTQTPSHQVTQMGQEVILRCVPISNHLYFYWYRQILGQKVEFLVSFYNNEISEKSEIFDDQFSVERPDGSNFTLKIRSTKLEDSAMYFCASSRGHQPTEAFFGQGTRLTVV.

This clone has just a few counts. The chain links TRBV7-3 to TRBJ2-2, with 7 bases lining up with TRBD1. This CDR3 is 15 amino acids long. CDR1 and CDR2 from the germline V gene are SGHTA and FQGTGA. V lost 1 base, J lost 6 bases, and 5 bases stayed unmatched. The CDR3 nucleotides are TGTGCCAGCAGCTTAATGAGCCAGGGGGCCGGGGAGCTGTTTTTT. This codes for CASSLMSQGAGELFF.

Regarding this clone: Other nucleotide sequences in the sample specify the same CDR3. The V call is TRBV19, the J call TRBJ1-2; 8 positions match TRBD1. This CDR3 has 14 residues. The V and J ends lost 3 bases and 8 bases, in that order; junction bases with no gene match: 8. Germline CDR1 reads LNHDA; CDR2 reads SQIVND (reference sequence). The CDR3 coding sequence is TGTGCCAGTAGTATTGGTCAGGGGGCGCGGGGCTACACCTTC. Encoded protein: CASSIGQGARGYTF.

On this clone itself: Other DNA sequences within the sample encode an identical CDR3. J is TRBJ1-1 and V is TRBV3-1 (or the pseudogene TRBV3-2), with a tentative D call TRBD1 (6 bases). The CDR3 totals 12 residues. Germline V gene data show CDR1 as LGHDT and CDR2 as YNNKEL (reference sequence). The ends were cut back, 4 bases at V and 4 bases at J, with 7 bases in the middle. The CDR3 sequence is CASSRGGTEAFF. The CDR3 nucleotides are TGTGCCAGCAGCCGAGGGGGCACTGAAGCTTTCTTT.

The genes are TRBV18 and TRBJ2-1; TRBD2 matches at 10 bases. This CDR3 comprises 14 residues. Germline V gene sequence: CDR1 KGHSH, CDR2 LQKENI. The junction had 11 bases not matched to a gene; V was cut back by 2 bases and J by 16 bases. The CDR3 DNA reads as TGTGCCAGCTCACCAGGGGTAGCGGGGGGCAAACACTTCTTC. Its protein product is CASSPGVAGGKHFF.

V gene TRBV7-2 combines with J gene TRBJ2-2; D may be TRBD1 (5 bases). This CDR3 has 15 residues. Germline V lookup: CDR1 SGHTA, CDR2 FQGNSA. V gave up 5 bases and J gave up 1 base, with 11 bases separating them. The CDR3 spells CASSPGWGNTGELFF. The CDR3 region has the DNA TGTGCCAGCAGCCCAGGGTGGGGGAACACCGGGGAGCTGTTTTTT. The full variable domain, completed using reference TRBV7-2 and TRBJ2-2, is GAGVSQSPSNKVTEKGKDVELRCDPISGHTALYWYRQSLGQGLEFLIYFQGNSAPDKSGLPSDRFSAERTGGSVSTLTIQRTQQEDSAVYLCASSPGWGNTGELFFGEGSRLTVL.

In this sample, this clone turned up once. CDR3 DNA sequence: TGTGCCAGCAGTTACGGTCAGGGAATTCCTGAAGCTTTCTTT. Translation gives CASSYGQGIPEAFF. The genes are TRBV6-5 and TRBJ1-1; D is perhaps TRBD1 (5 bases). In germline, CDR1 is MNHEY, CDR2 SVGAGI. Trimming removed 2 bases from V and 6 bases from J, with 13 bases in between. There are 14 residues in the CDR3.

This sequence joins TRBV18 and TRBJ1-4, with 9 positions matching TRBD1. CDR1 and CDR2 from the germline V gene are KGHSH and LQKENI. The ends lost 3 bases at V and 8 bases at J; junction bases unmatched: 10. The CDR3 is 16 amino acids. CDR3 amino acids: CASSPTHGTGSEKLFF. In nucleotides, the CDR3 is TGTGCCAGCTCACCCACCCACGGGACAGGGTCCGAAAAACTGTTTTTT.